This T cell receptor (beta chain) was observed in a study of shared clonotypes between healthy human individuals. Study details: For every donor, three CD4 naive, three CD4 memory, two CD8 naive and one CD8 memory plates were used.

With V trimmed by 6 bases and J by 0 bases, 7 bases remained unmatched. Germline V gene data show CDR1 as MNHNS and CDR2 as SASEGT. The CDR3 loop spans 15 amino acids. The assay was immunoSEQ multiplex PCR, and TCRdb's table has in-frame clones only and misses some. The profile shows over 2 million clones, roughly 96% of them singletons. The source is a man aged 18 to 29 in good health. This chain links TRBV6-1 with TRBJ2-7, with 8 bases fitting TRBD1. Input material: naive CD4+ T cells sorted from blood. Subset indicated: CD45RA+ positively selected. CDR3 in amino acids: CASRTTQGASYEQYF. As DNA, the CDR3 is TGTGCCAGCAGGACCACCCAGGGGGCCTCCTACGAGCAGTACTTC.